The 27 T cell receptor beta chains below come from one sample, sequenced in a study of T-cell reconstitution after alpha-beta-depleted transplantation in children. Unique molecular identifiers featured in how the TCRbeta library was prepared. Each CDR3 protein gets one entry after TCRdb re-called the PCR reads with MiXCR. The table lists 190,000 or so distinct CDR3 sequences, 5% to 7.5% of them singletons. The sample in question was PBMCs, obtained before TCRalphabeta/CD19-depleted stem cell transplant. The receptors were gathered from a girl under three years old with combined immunodeficiency, due to receive a stem cell transplant.

This chain links TRBV5-6 with TRBJ2-7; D remains unclear. V lost 4 bases to trimming and J lost 0 bases, with 11 bases between them. The CDR3 runs to 14 residues. Germline values: CDR1 SGHDT, CDR2 YYEEEE. Written as DNA, the CDR3 is TGTGCCAGCAGCGTCCGGCTCCGCTCCTACGAGCAGTACTTC. Translating it yields CASSVRLRSYEQYF.

Ten or more counts support this clonotype. V is TRBV20-1 and J is TRBJ2-3; TRBD2 aligns across 9 bases. V was pared by 0 bases and J by 0 bases, with 13 bases of the junction left unmatched. CDR1 and CDR2 (germline): DFQATT, SNEGSKA (reference sequence). This CDR3 is built from 19 residues. CDR3 residues: CSARDFGTSGFASTDTQYF. As DNA, the CDR3 is TGCAGTGCTAGAGATTTCGGAACTAGCGGGTTCGCTAGCACAGATACGCAGTATTTT.

The chain links TRBV4-2 to TRBJ1-5; the D gene is possibly TRBD1 (5 bases). Per germline, CDR1 LGHNA and CDR2 YNFKEQ. The CDR3 runs to 14 residues. V was cut by 4 bases and J by 5 bases, with 12 bases left in between. CDR3 protein: CASSPVGGDQPQHF. DNA for the CDR3: TGTGCCAGCAGCCCCGTGGGAGGGGATCAGCCCCAGCATTTT.

This clonotype came up many times. The CDR3 region is CASPGRADTQYF. In DNA form, the CDR3 reads TGTGCCAGCCCGGGGAGGGCGGATACGCAGTATTTT. The chain couples TRBV7-9 to TRBJ2-3; 7 nucleotides match TRBD2. This CDR3 has 12 amino acids. V lost 8 bases to trimming and J lost 6 bases; unmatched junction nucleotides: 5. Germline V gene sequence: CDR1 SEHNR, CDR2 FQNEAQ (reference sequence).

V and J are TRBV28 and TRBJ1-2; D not resolved. Germline V gene sequence: CDR1 MDHEN, CDR2 SYDVKM. The ends were cut back, 8 bases at V and 0 bases at J, with 16 bases in the middle. The CDR3 runs 15 residues. Written as DNA, the CDR3 is TGTGCCAGCCGACCTCGATGGGAGTCTAACTATGGCTACACCTTC. Encoded protein: CASRPRWESNYGYTF.

This clonotype appeared many times. The chain combines TRBV6-5 with TRBJ2-3; no definite D call. The CDR3 extends over 14 amino acids. Germline V gives CDR1 MNHEY, CDR2 SVGAGI. Trimming took 2 bases from V and 2 from J, leaving 8 bases between them. This CDR3 is CASSYAQDTDTQYF. Written as DNA, the CDR3 is TGTGCCAGCAGTTACGCGCAGGACACAGATACGCAGTATTTT.

This clonotype was seen ten or more times. The CDR3 sequence is CASSFYRQETQYF. Here the CDR3 DNA reads TGTGCCAGCAGCTTTTACAGACAAGAGACCCAGTACTTC. The chain links TRBV13 to TRBJ2-5; D is ambiguous. Germline CDR1 PRHDT, CDR2 FYEKMQ (reference sequence). The germline V and J ends were trimmed by 3 bases and 2 bases, with 7 bases remaining between them. The CDR3 consists of 13 residues.

The chain combines TRBV14 with TRBJ2-1; TRBD2 agrees at 13 bases. The CDR3 consists of 15 residues. Germline lookup yields CDR1 SGHDN and CDR2 FVKESK. Germline trimming cut 8 bases from V and 12 bases from J; bases unmatched to any gene: 13. The CDR3 DNA sequence: TGTGCCAGCCAACTAGCGGGAGGGCCATTCGCTCGGCAGTTCTTC. Encoded protein: CASQLAGGPFARQFF.

This clonotype was picked up a small number of times. The V and J genes are TRBV12-3 or TRBV12-4 and TRBJ2-1; TRBD2 matches at 7 bases. Trimming cost V 5 bases and J 5 bases; bases outside gene matches: 3. The CDR3 runs to 13 residues. The CDR3 coding sequence is TGTGCCAGCAGTCCAGGGACTAACAATGAGCAGTTCTTC. Its protein is CASSPGTNNEQFF.

In this sample, this clonotype turned up a few times. This rearrangement joins TRBV30 to TRBJ2-3; 9 bases line up with TRBD2. Per germline, CDR1 GTSNPN and CDR2 SVGIG (reference sequence). The ends lost 1 base at V and 3 bases at J; junction bases unmatched: 8. The CDR3 is 16 amino acids. CDR3 residues: CAWSGSSGGHTDTQYF. DNA of the CDR3: TGTGCCTGGAGTGGATCGAGCGGGGGGCATACAGATACGCAGTATTTT.

V is TRBV20-1 and J is TRBJ2-4, with D uncertain. CDR1 and CDR2 (germline): DFQATT, SNEGSKA (reference sequence). Trimming stripped 0 bases from V and 3 bases from J, with 15 bases between. The CDR3 has 16 amino acids. The CDR3 protein is CSARDGKGSGKNIQYF. As DNA, the CDR3 is TGCAGTGCTAGAGATGGGAAAGGGTCTGGCAAAAACATTCAGTACTTC.

The CDR3 loop is CASKWGTNTEAFF. The DNA of the CDR3 is TGTGCCAGTAAGTGGGGGACGAACACTGAAGCTTTCTTT. The J gene is TRBJ1-1, the V gene TRBV19; TRBD1 might be the D (5 bases). Germline lookup yields CDR1 LNHDA and CDR2 SQIVND (reference sequence). The CDR3 contains 13 residues. V dropped 7 bases and J dropped 1 base, with 10 bases sitting between them.

This clonotype was picked up many times. The genes are TRBV29-1 and TRBJ2-1, with 7 bases that match TRBD2. The CDR3 contains 13 residues. Unmatched junction bases numbered 8, after V lost 5 bases and J lost 7 bases. Germline V CDR1 and CDR2: SQVTM, ANQGSEA. The CDR3 sequence: CSVSGGSANEQFF. For the CDR3, the DNA is TGCAGCGTTTCCGGCGGGAGCGCGAATGAGCAGTTCTTC.

This clonotype showed up many times. The J gene is TRBJ1-4, the V gene TRBV12-3 or TRBV12-4; no clear D. The CDR3 runs to 13 residues. V was trimmed by 3 bases and J by 6 bases, leaving 8 bases between them. CDR3 sequence: CASSFRTDEKLFF. The CDR3 DNA reads as TGTGCCAGCAGTTTTCGGACGGATGAAAAACTGTTTTTT.

This clonotype has at least ten counts. The CDR3 nucleotides are TGTGCCAGCAGTCCCAAGCTCGGACTGCCGAACACCGGGGAGCTGTTTTTT. This gives the protein CASSPKLGLPNTGELFF. The chain links TRBV7-3 to TRBJ2-2, with a tentative D call TRBD2 (5 bases). This CDR3 comprises 17 residues. The germline V and J ends were trimmed by 6 bases and 0 bases, with 17 bases remaining between them. Germline V gene lookup returns CDR1 SGHTA and CDR2 FQGTGA.

This clonotype has ten or more counts. The chain couples TRBV9 to TRBJ2-7; 7 bases align to TRBD2. The V segment lost 7 bases and the J segment 0 bases; nucleotides outside the gene matches: 7. The CDR3 extends over 14 amino acids. Germline V gives CDR1 SGDLS, CDR2 YYNGEE. CDR3 nucleotide sequence: TGTGCCAGCGGGGGGGAATTACCCTCCTACGAGCAGTACTTC. The encoded protein is CASGGELPSYEQYF.

This clonotype turned up a few times. The chain carries TRBV10-3 and TRBJ2-1, with 11 bases identical to TRBD2. Germline CDR1 ENHRY, CDR2 SYGVKD. The CDR3 is 13 residues long. The V gene end was trimmed by 9 bases and the J gene end by 5 bases; junction bases not matched to a gene: 3. CDR3 residues: CAIGTSGNNEQFF. The CDR3 coding sequence is TGTGCCATAGGGACTAGCGGCAACAATGAGCAGTTCTTC.

CDR3 residues: CASSPYFPGPGYEQYF. For the CDR3, the DNA is TGTGCCAGCAGCCCTTATTTCCCAGGGCCAGGCTACGAGCAGTACTTC. The J gene is TRBJ2-7, the V gene TRBV7-6, with a tentative D call TRBD1 (5 bases). The V gene lost 5 bases and the J gene lost 3 bases, with 20 bases spanning the gap. The CDR3 covers 16 residues. Germline V CDR1 and CDR2: SGHVS, FNYEAQ. Looking up the rest from reference TRBV7-6 and TRBJ2-7 gives the full variable domain: GAGVSQSPRYKVTKRGQDVALRCDPISGHVSLYWYRQALGQGPEFLTYFNYEAQQDKSGLPNDRFSAERPEGSISTLTIQRTEQRDSAMYRCASSPYFPGPGYEQYFGPGTRLTVT.

This clonotype was observed at least ten times. The chain employs TRBV15 and TRBJ2-1; D is unresolved. The CDR3 length is 18 residues. CDR1 and CDR2 from the germline V gene are LNHNV and YYDKDF (reference sequence). Trimming left V 4 bases short and J 0 bases short, with 19 bases between. CDR3 in amino acids: CATSKLSSDSSSYNEQFF. The CDR3 nucleotides read TGTGCCACCAGCAAACTTAGTAGTGACTCAAGCTCCTACAATGAGCAGTTCTTC.

This clonotype was seen at least ten times. J is TRBJ1-5 and V is TRBV13, with unresolved D. Germline V gene sequence: CDR1 PRHDT, CDR2 FYEKMQ (reference sequence). Deletions cut 0 bases from V and 5 bases from J, with 11 bases between. The CDR3 extends over 15 amino acids. Here the CDR3 reads CASSLGSKGHQPQHF. In DNA form, the CDR3 reads TGTGCCAGCAGCTTAGGATCAAAGGGTCATCAGCCCCAGCATTTT.

This clonotype was seen more than once but under ten times. The chain uses TRBV3-1 and TRBJ2-2; D possibly corresponds to TRBD1 (6 bases). The CDR3 totals 17 residues. Per germline, CDR1 LGHDT and CDR2 YNNKEL (reference sequence). The ends were cut back, 0 bases at V and 8 bases at J, with 19 bases in the middle. DNA for the CDR3: TGTGCCAGCAGCCAAGATCTAGGTGGGGGCCCCCTGGGGGAGCTGTTTTTT. Translated: CASSQDLGGGPLGELFF.

The gene calls are TRBV29-1 and TRBJ1-1; D gene uncertain. In germline, CDR1 is SQVTM, CDR2 ANQGSEA. The V gene lost 6 bases and the J gene lost 0 bases, with 14 bases spanning the gap. The length of the CDR3 is 14 residues. This CDR3 is CSVVEGSMNTEAFF. CDR3 DNA sequence: TGCAGCGTCGTCGAAGGCTCAATGAACACTGAAGCTTTCTTT.

This clonotype came up many times. The chain joins TRBV7-3 to TRBJ2-3; the D gene is possibly TRBD2 (6 bases). The CDR3 is made up of 14 amino acids. Germline CDR1 reads SGHTA; CDR2 reads FQGTGA. Trimming shortened V by 2 bases and J by 12 bases, and 18 bases separated the two germline ends. The CDR3 DNA is TGTGCCAGCAGCTTAGCCGGTAGCGGAAGGGACCAGTATTTT. Protein product: CASSLAGSGRDQYF. The variable domain in full, completed from reference TRBV7-3 and TRBJ2-3, reads GAGVSQTPSNKVTEKGKYVELRCDPISGHTALYWYRQSLGQGPEFLIYFQGTGAADDSGLPNDRFFAVRPEGSVSTLKIQRTERGDSAVYLCASSLAGSGRDQYFGPGTRLTVL.

This clonotype showed up many times. The V call is TRBV6-2 or TRBV6-3, the J call TRBJ2-7, with D uncertain. V was cut by 6 bases and J by 3 bases, with 15 bases left in between. The CDR3 has 14 amino acids. CDR1 is MNHEY, CDR2 SVGEGT, per germline. The CDR3 DNA sequence: TGTGCCAGCAGCCAGCAAGGGTCCCACTACGAGCAGTACTTC. Translation gives CASSQQGSHYEQYF.

This clonotype was seen at least ten times. The chain couples TRBV29-1 to TRBJ2-1; D may match TRBD1 or TRBD2 (5 bases each). Trimming shortened V by 7 bases and J by 0 bases, and 16 bases separated the two germline ends. The CDR3 extends over 15 amino acids. Germline V gene sequence: CDR1 SQVTM, CDR2 ANQGSEA. CDR3 residues: CSAPEGISSYNEQFF. The CDR3 nucleotides are TGCAGCGCCCCTGAGGGGATCAGCTCCTACAATGAGCAGTTCTTC.

This clonotype was observed a few times. J is TRBJ2-5 and V is TRBV29-1, with D unclear. Trimming stripped 4 bases from V and 3 bases from J, with 21 bases between. The germline gives CDR1 SQVTM, CDR2 ANQGSEA. This CDR3 comprises 16 residues. The DNA of the CDR3 is TGCAGCGTTGCCCTCTCAAATTGGCCACCAAAAGAGACCCAGTACTTC. Residues: CSVALSNWPPKETQYF.

This clonotype appeared a few times. The rearrangement uses TRBV6-4 and TRBJ2-3, with no clear D. CDR1 is MRHNA and CDR2 is SNTAGT in the germline V gene. V lost 5 bases to trimming and J lost 2 bases, with 41 bases between them. This CDR3 has 24 amino acids. CDR3 in amino acids: CASSQSSGFGIPPRLRLVTDTQYF. The CDR3, as DNA: TGTGCCAGCAGTCAGAGTAGTGGCTTCGGAATACCCCCTAGGCTTCGTCTCGTCACAGATACGCAGTATTTT.